What follows are 2 T cell receptor beta chains derived from one specimen sequenced in a study of T-cell reconstitution after alpha-beta-depleted transplantation in children. Unique molecular identifiers were used in preparing the TCRbeta library. TCRdb used MiXCR to reprocess the PCR reads, holding one entry per CDR3 protein. The sample lists 200,000 to 300,000 distinct CDR3 sequences; 20% to 30% were seen once. This sample comprised PBMCs, obtained before TCRalphabeta/CD19-depleted stem cell transplant. The receptors come from a girl aged 2 to 9 with Fanconi anemia, due to receive a stem cell transplant.

This clonotype was picked up a small number of times. The gene calls are TRBV7-2 and TRBJ2-3; 9 nucleotides align to TRBD1. Trimming took 10 bases from V and 2 from J; bases not matched to a gene: 7. Per the germline V gene, CDR1 is SGHTA and CDR2 is FQGNSA. The CDR3 has 14 residues. Written as DNA, the CDR3 is TGTGCCACTAAACAGGGGGCACCCACAGATACGCAGTATTTT. Encoded protein: CATKQGAPTDTQYF.

V gene TRBV20-1 combines with J gene TRBJ2-7, with D unclear. V was trimmed by 0 bases and J by 3 bases, leaving 12 bases between them. Germline CDR1 DFQATT, CDR2 SNEGSKA (reference sequence). The CDR3 length is 14 residues. Here the CDR3 reads CSAREASEYYEQYF. CDR3 sequence (DNA): TGCAGTGCTAGAGAGGCCAGCGAATACTACGAGCAGTACTTC.